This T cell receptor beta chain was identified during a study of T cells in Graves' hyperthyroidism and ophthalmopathy. Any patient presenting with uncontrolled infection, other autoimmune disease, pregnancy or lactation was left out. In making diagnoses, clinical symptoms, serum thyroxine and TRAb, thyroid ultrasound and orbital computed tomography were all used. This sample holds PBMCs from roughly 10 ml fresh peripheral blood. This clonotype was seen a few times. With 0 bases clipped from V and 2 bases from J, the junction kept 2 bases outside the gene matches. The CDR3 is made up of 15 amino acids. The germline gives CDR1 MNHNS, CDR2 SASEGT. Authors of the study amplified TCR beta CDR3 regions from RNA transcripts. The TCR CDR3 first-round RT-PCR relied on the HTBI primer set. MiXCR, applied by TCRdb to the multiplex PCR reads, yields one record per CDR3 protein. The repertoire holds approximately 740,000 distinct CDR3 sequences, approximately 14% seen once, with roughly 10% in the top ten.

The clonotype originates from a woman younger than 30 with Graves' hyperthyroidism. Sequencing input: blood. The gene calls are TRBV6-1 and TRBJ2-7; 9 bases map to TRBD2. Here the CDR3 reads CASSEATSGPYEQYF. The CDR3 DNA reads TGTGCCAGCAGTGAAGCGACTAGCGGCCCCTACGAGCAGTACTTC.